This T cell receptor beta chain was sequenced in a study of blood T cell repertoires in COVID-19. The protocol was immunoSEQ multiplex PCR, while the TCRdb copy is restricted to in-frame clones and leaves out a portion. The sample carries under 200,000 clones, roughly 83% recorded once. The CDR3 covers 15 residues. Germline lookup yields CDR1 SGHNT and CDR2 YYREEE (reference sequence). The ends were cut back, 0 bases at V and 2 bases at J, with 12 bases in the middle. Sequenced: peripheral blood. The chain couples TRBV5-4 to TRBJ2-7; perhaps TRBD2 as D (7 bases). The receptor's source is a middle-aged woman with COVID-19, enrolled during active disease. The CDR3 is CASSLDGGPTYEQYF. The CDR3 DNA is TGTGCCAGCAGCTTGGACGGGGGGCCCACCTACGAGCAGTACTTC.